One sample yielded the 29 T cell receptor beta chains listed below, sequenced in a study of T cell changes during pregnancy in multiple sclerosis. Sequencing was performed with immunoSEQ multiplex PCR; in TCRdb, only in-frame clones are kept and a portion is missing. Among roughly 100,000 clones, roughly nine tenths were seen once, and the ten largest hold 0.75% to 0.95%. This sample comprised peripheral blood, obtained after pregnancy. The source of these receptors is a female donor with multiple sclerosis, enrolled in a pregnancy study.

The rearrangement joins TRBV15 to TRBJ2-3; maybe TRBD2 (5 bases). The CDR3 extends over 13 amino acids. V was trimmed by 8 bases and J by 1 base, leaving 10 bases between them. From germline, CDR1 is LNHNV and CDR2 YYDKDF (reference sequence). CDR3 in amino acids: CATWTPRTDTQYF. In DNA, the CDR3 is TGTGCCACCTGGACTCCCCGCACAGATACGCAGTATTTT.

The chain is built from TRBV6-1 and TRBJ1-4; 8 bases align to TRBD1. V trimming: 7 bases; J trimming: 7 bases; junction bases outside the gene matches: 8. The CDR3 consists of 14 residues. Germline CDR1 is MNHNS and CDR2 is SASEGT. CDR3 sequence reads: CASNPGQEGEKLFF. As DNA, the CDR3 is TGTGCCAGCAACCCGGGACAGGAAGGTGAAAAACTGTTTTTT.

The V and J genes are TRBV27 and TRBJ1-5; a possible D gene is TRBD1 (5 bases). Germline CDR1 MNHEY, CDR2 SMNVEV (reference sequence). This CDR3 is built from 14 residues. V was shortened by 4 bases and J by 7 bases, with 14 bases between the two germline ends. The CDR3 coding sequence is TGTGCCAGCAGTTCAGGGATGATGGGGCAGCCCCAGCATTTT. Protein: CASSSGMMGQPQHF.

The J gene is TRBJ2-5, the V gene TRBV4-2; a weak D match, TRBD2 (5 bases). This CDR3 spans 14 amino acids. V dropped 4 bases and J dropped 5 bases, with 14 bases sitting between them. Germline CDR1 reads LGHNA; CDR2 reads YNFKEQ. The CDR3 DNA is TGTGCCAGCAGCCCCCCCGGCGGGTGGGAGACCCAGTACTTC. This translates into CASSPPGGWETQYF.

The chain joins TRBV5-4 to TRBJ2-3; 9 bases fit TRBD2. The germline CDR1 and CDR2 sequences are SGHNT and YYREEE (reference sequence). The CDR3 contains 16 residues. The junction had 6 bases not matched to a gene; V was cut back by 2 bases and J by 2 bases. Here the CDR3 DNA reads TGTGCCAGCAGCTTAAAATCTAGCGGGGTCACAGATACGCAGTATTTT. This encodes CASSLKSSGVTDTQYF.

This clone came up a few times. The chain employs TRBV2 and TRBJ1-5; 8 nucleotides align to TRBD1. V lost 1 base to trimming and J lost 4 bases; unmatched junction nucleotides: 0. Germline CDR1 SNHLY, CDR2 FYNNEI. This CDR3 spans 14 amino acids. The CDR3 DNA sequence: TGTGCCAGCAGTGAAGGGACAGGGAATCAGCCCCAGCATTTT. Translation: CASSEGTGNQPQHF. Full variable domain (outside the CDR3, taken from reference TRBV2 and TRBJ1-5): EPEVTQTPSHQVTQMGQEVILRCVPISNHLYFYWYRQILGQKVEFLVSFYNNEISEKSEIFDDQFSVERPDGSNFTLKIRSTKLEDSAMYFCASSEGTGNQPQHFGDGTRLSIL.

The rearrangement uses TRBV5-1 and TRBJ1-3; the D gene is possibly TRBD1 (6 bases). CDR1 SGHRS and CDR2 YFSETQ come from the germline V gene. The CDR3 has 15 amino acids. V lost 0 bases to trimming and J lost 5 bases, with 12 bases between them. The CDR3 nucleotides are TGCGCCAGCAGCTTGGAAACCGACAGGAGAAACACCATATATTTT. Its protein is CASSLETDRRNTIYF.

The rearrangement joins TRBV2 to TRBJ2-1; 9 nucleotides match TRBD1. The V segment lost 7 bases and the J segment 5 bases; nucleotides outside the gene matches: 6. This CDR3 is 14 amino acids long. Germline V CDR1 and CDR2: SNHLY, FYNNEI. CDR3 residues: CASNQDRGHNEQFF. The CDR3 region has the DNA TGTGCCAGCAATCAGGACAGGGGACACAATGAGCAGTTCTTC.

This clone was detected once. This chain's CDR3 is CASSFSTGAEAFF. The CDR3 DNA sequence: TGTGCCAGCAGCTTCAGTACAGGGGCTGAAGCTTTCTTT. This chain uses TRBV7-2 with TRBJ1-1; 7 bases fit TRBD1. There are 13 residues in the CDR3. Trimming took 3 bases from V and 6 from J; bases not matched to a gene: 4. CDR1 and CDR2 (germline): SGHTA, FQGNSA.

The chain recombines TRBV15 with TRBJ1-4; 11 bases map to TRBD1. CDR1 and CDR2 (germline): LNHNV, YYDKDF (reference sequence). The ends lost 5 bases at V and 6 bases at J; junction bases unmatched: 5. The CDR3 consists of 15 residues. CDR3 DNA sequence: TGTGCCACCAGCGACCGGGACAGGGGGGATGAAAAACTGTTTTTT. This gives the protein CATSDRDRGDEKLFF. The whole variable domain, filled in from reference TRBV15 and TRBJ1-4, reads DAMVIQNPRYQVTQFGKPVTLSCSQTLNHNVMYWYQQKSSQAPKLLFHYYDKDFNNEADTPDNFQSRRPNTSFCFLDIRSPGLGDTAMYLCATSDRDRGDEKLFFGSGTQLSVL.

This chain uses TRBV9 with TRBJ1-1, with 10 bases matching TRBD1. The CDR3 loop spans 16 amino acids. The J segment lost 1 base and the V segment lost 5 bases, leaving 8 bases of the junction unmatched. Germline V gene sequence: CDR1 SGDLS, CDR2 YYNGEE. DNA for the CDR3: TGTGCCAGCAGGCCGCCGGGACAGGGGTCGAACACTGAAGCTTTCTTT. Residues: CASRPPGQGSNTEAFF.

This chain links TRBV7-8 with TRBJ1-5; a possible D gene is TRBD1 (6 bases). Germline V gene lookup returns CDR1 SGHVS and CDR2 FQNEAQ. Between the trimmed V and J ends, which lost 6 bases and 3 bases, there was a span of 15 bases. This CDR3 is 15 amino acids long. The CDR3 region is CASSIRDRFNQPQHF. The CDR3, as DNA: TGTGCCAGCAGTATACGAGACAGGTTCAATCAGCCCCAGCATTTT.

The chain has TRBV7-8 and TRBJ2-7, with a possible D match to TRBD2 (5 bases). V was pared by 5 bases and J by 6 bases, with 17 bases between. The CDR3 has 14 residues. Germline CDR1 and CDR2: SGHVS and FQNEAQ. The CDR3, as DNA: TGTGCCAGCAGCCCCCGGGATTCCCCGGGCGAGCAGTACTTC. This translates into CASSPRDSPGEQYF.

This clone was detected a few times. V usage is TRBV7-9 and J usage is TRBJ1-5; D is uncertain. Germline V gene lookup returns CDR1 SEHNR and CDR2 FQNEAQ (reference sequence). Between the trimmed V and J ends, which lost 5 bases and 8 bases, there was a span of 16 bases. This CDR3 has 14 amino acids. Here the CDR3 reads CASSLEAAIEPQHF. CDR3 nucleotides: TGTGCCAGCAGCCTAGAAGCCGCGATCGAGCCCCAGCATTTT.

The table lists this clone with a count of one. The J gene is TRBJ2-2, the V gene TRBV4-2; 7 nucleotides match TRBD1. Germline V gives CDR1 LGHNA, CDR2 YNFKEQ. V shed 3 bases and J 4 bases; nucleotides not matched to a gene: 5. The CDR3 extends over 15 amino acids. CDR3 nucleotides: TGTGCCAGCAGCCAGGCAGGACAGGCCACCGGGGAGCTGTTTTTT. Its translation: CASSQAGQATGELFF.

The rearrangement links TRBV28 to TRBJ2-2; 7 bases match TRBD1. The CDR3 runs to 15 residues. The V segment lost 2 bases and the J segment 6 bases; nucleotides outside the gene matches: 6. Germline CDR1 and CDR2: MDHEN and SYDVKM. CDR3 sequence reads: CASSLIARGSGELFF. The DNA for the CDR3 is TGTGCCAGCAGTTTAATCGCCAGGGGGTCCGGGGAGCTGTTTTTT.

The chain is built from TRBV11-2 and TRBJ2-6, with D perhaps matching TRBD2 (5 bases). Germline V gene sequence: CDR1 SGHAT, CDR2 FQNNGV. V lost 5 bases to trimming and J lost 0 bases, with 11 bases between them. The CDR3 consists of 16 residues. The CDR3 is CASSPPGSSGANVLTF. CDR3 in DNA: TGTGCCAGCAGCCCCCCGGGGAGCTCTGGGGCCAACGTCCTGACTTTC.

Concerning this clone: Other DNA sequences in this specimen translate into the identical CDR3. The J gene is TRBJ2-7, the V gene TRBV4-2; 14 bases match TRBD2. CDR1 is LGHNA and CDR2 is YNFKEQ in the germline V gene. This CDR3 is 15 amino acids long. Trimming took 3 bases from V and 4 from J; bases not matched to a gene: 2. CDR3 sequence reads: CASSQGLAGVYEQYF. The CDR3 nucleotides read TGTGCCAGCAGCCAGGGACTAGCGGGAGTGTACGAGCAGTACTTC.

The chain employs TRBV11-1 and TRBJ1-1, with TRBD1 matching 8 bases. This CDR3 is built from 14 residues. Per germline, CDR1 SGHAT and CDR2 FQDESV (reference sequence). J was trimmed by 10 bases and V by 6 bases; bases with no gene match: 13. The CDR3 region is CASSPIRGRRGAFF. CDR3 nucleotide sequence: TGTGCCAGCAGTCCCATCAGGGGGCGAAGGGGAGCTTTCTTT.

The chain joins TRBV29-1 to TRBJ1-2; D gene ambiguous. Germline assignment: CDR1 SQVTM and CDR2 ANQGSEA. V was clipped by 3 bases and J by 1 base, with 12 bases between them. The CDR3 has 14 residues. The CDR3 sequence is CSVDENYRNYGYTF. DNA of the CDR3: TGCAGCGTTGATGAGAATTACCGTAACTATGGCTACACCTTC. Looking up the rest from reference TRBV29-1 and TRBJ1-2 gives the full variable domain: SAVISQKPSRDICQRGTSLTIQCQVDSQVTMMFWYRQQPGQSLTLIATANQGSEATYESGFVIDKFPISRPNLTFSTLTVSNMSPEDSSIYLCSVDENYRNYGYTFGSGTRLTVV.

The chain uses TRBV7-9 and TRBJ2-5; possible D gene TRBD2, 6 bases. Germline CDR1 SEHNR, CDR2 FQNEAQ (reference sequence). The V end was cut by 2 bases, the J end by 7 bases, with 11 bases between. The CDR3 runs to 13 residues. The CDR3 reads CASSLQMEGTQYF. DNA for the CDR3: TGTGCCAGCAGCTTACAGATGGAGGGGACCCAGTACTTC.

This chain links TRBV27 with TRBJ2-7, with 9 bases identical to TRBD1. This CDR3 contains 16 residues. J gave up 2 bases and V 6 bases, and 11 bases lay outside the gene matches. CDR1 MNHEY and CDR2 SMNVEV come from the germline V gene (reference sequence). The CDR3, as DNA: TGTGCCAGCAGCATCGTCGCCGGGACAGGGCCCTACGAGCAGTACTTC. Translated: CASSIVAGTGPYEQYF.

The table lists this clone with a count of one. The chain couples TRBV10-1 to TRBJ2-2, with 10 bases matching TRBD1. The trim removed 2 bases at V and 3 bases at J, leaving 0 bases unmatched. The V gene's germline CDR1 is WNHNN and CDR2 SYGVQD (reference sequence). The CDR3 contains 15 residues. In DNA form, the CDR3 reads TGCGCCAGCAGTGAGGGGACAGGGGACACCGGGGAGCTGTTTTTT. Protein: CASSEGTGDTGELFF.

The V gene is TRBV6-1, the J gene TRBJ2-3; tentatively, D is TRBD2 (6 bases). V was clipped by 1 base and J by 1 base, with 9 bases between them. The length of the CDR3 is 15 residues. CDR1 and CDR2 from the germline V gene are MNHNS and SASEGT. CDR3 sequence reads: CASSEESGGTDTQYF. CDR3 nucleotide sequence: TGTGCCAGCAGTGAAGAATCGGGGGGCACAGATACGCAGTATTTT.

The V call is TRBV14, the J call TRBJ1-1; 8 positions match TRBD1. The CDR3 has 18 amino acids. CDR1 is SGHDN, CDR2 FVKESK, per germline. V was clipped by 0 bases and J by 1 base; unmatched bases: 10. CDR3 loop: CASSQDRRGPTRNTEAFF. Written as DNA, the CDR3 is TGTGCCAGCAGCCAAGATCGCAGGGGGCCCACTCGGAACACTGAAGCTTTCTTT.

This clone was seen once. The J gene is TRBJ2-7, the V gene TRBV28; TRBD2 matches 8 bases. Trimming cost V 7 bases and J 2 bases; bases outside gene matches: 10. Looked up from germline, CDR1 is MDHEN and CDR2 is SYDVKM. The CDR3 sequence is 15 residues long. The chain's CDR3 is CASITPSGRTYEQYF. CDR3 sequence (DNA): TGTGCCAGCATCACCCCCAGCGGGAGAACCTACGAGCAGTACTTC.

This CDR3 is CASSPGMNTEAFF. The CDR3 DNA reads TGTGCCAGCAGTCCGGGGATGAACACTGAAGCTTTCTTT. The V and J genes are TRBV28 and TRBJ1-1; D gene ambiguous. Trimming stripped 5 bases from V and 0 bases from J, with 7 bases between. The CDR3 is 13 residues long. The germline gives CDR1 MDHEN, CDR2 SYDVKM.

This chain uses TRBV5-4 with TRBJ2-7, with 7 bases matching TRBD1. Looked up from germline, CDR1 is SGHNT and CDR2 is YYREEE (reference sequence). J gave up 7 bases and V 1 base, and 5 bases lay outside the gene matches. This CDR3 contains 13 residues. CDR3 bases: TGTGCCAGCAGCTTGATAGGGGGCAGTGAGCAGTACTTC. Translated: CASSLIGGSEQYF. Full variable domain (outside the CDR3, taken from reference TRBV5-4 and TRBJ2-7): ETGVTQSPTHLIKTRGQQVTLRCSSQSGHNTVSWYQQALGQGPQFIFQYYREEENGRGNFPPRFSGLQFPNYSSELNVNALELDDSALYLCASSLIGGSEQYFGPGTRLTVT.

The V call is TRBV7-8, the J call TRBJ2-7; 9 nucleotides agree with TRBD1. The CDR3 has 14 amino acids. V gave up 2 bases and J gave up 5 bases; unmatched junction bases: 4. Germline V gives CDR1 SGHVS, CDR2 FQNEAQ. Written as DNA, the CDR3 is TGTGCCAGCAGCTTATACAGGGGGCCCAACGAGCAGTACTTC. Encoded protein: CASSLYRGPNEQYF.